Listed below are T cell receptor beta chains from one sample, sequenced in a study of read filtering for tumor transcriptome and immune sequencing. A single record per CDR3 protein comes from TCRdb applying MiXCR to the reads. This sample carries over 45,000 distinct CDR3 sequences, about 20% of them seen once, and the ten largest clones take approximately 18%. Sequences were obtained from a population of CD138-negative cells sorted from bone marrow. The receptors here all came from a donor over 35 with multiple myeloma. CDR3s include the opening cysteine and the closing phenylalanine or tryptophan. The D gene is left open where the match is weak. Rows give clone size only sometimes, using once, few, many, or a class for an expanded clone.

V	J	D	size	CDR3	DNA
TRBV7-8	TRBJ1-1	.	many	CASSLVAAKMNTEAFF	TGTGCCAGCAGCTTGGTGGCAGCGAAAATGAACACTGAAGCTTTCTTT
TRBV20-1	TRBJ1-1	.	many	CSARAPVLGNTEAFF	TGCAGTGCTAGAGCGCCCGTCCTCGGGAACACTGAAGCTTTCTTT
TRBV28	TRBJ2-5	.	many	CASSRGKETQYF	TGTGCCAGCAGTCGGGGGAAAGAGACCCAGTACTTC
TRBV27	TRBJ2-1	TRBD2	medium-sized	CASTFGGGGQGNEQFF	TGTGCCAGCACCTTTGGGGGGGGTGGGCAGGGCAATGAGCAGTTCTTC
TRBV28	TRBJ2-4	.	many	CASGNNARGNIQYF	TGTGCCAGCGGTAATAACGCCCGAGGAAACATTCAGTACTTC
TRBV6-2/TRBV6-3	TRBJ1-1	TRBD1	few	CASSKYRGDTEAFF	TGTGCCAGCAGTAAATACAGGGGAGACACTGAAGCTTTCTTT
TRBV20-1	TRBJ1-5	.	many	CSARDLRPAGGQPQHF	TGCAGTGCTAGAGATCTTCGGCCGGCAGGTGGTCAGCCCCAGCATTTT
TRBV24-1	TRBJ2-3	TRBD1	many	CATSDSGQGSTDTQYF	TGTGCCACCAGTGATTCAGGACAGGGAAGCACAGATACGCAGTATTTT
TRBV25-1	TRBJ2-1	TRBD1	.	CASSEFRTGGCNEQFF	TGTGCCAGCAGTGAATTTAGAACAGGGGGGTGCAATGAGCAGTTCTTC
TRBV5-5	TRBJ2-2	TRBD1	many	CASSLIQDRVDTGELFF	TGTGCCAGCAGCTTGATTCAGGACAGGGTGGACACCGGGGAGCTGTTTTTT